These 16 T cell receptor beta chains were sequenced from one sample in a study of T cell repertoires in cytomegalovirus infection. In TCRdb, the reads were re-called with MiXCR into one record per CDR3 protein. Of 600,000 to 800,000 distinct CDR3 sequences in the sample, 24% were seen once. The sample taken for sequencing was CD8+ T cells from PBMCs. These receptors were obtained from a human donor in good health (CMV status not recorded). Some clones in this sample may be carry-over from other donors' samples.

The V call is TRBV2, the J call TRBJ2-3, with 11 bases aligning to TRBD1. The V segment lost 4 bases and the J segment 6 bases; nucleotides outside the gene matches: 9. The CDR3 sequence is 16 residues long. Germline CDR1 and CDR2: SNHLY and FYNNEI. The CDR3 loop reads CASSVRDRGEVDTQYF. CDR3 nucleotides: TGTGCCAGCAGTGTCCGGGACAGGGGGGAGGTGGATACGCAGTATTTT.

This clonotype was observed at least ten times. V usage is TRBV7-6 and J usage is TRBJ2-7, with 14 bases identical to TRBD2. CDR1 is SGHVS and CDR2 is FNYEAQ in the germline V gene. V lost 4 bases to trimming and J lost 0 bases; unmatched junction nucleotides: 8. This CDR3 is 18 amino acids long. The DNA for the CDR3 is TGTGCCAGCAGCTCAGAGGGACTAGCGGGGGATAGCTCCTACGAGCAGTACTTC. Translating gives CASSSEGLAGDSSYEQYF.

At least ten counts were recorded for this clonotype. The CDR3 loop is CASSLQLGKNTEAFF. The CDR3 DNA reads as TGTGCCAGCAGCTTACAGCTGGGAAAGAACACTGAAGCTTTCTTT. This rearrangement joins TRBV7-6 to TRBJ1-1, with no clear D. The CDR3 loop spans 15 amino acids. Germline-derived CDR1 and CDR2 are SGHVS and FNYEAQ. V was shortened by 2 bases and J by 1 base, with 11 bases between the two germline ends.

Of note for this clonotype: A read error may explain this, as a much larger clone is one base away. The rearrangement links TRBV15 to TRBJ1-1, with a possible D match to TRBD1 (5 bases). Germline V gives CDR1 LNHNV, CDR2 YYDKDF (reference sequence). V was cut by 0 bases and J by 3 bases, with 17 bases left in between. This CDR3 is 17 amino acids long. The CDR3 DNA sequence: TGTGCCACCAGCAGAGACGACCGGTTGTACAGGTACACTGAAGCTTTCTTT. It codes for CATSRDDRLYRYTEAFF.

Ten or more counts support this clonotype. CDR3 nucleotides: TGTGCCAGCAGTCATACAGGAGGCACTGGAAACACCATATATTTT. Amino acids: CASSHTGGTGNTIYF. The V gene is TRBV7-9, the J gene TRBJ1-3, with D possibly being TRBD1 (5 bases). This CDR3 region has 15 residues. V shed 6 bases and J shed 2 bases, with 14 bases lying between them. Germline loops: CDR1 SEHNR, CDR2 FQNEAQ (reference sequence).

Many counts were recorded for this clonotype. The chain combines TRBV15 with TRBJ2-2, with unresolved D. Germline V lookup: CDR1 LNHNV, CDR2 YYDKDF (reference sequence). This CDR3 has 15 residues. V gave up 1 base and J gave up 1 base, with 7 bases separating them. As DNA, the CDR3 is TGTGCCACCAGCAGAGCATCCAGGAACACCGGGGAGCTGTTTTTT. Its protein product is CATSRASRNTGELFF.

This clonotype was counted many times. This chain links TRBV12-3 or TRBV12-4 with TRBJ2-6, with a weak D call TRBD1 (5 bases). V shed 5 bases and J shed 4 bases, with 18 bases lying between them. There are 17 residues in the CDR3. CDR3 coding DNA: TGTGCCAGCAGTCCCCCTGACAGTCACGGGGGGGCCAACGTCCTGACTTTC. It is translated as CASSPPDSHGGANVLTF.

The chain recombines TRBV7-9 with TRBJ2-1, with TRBD2 matching over 8 bases. The CDR3 has 13 residues. CDR1 is SEHNR, CDR2 FQNEAQ, per germline (reference sequence). Trimming removed 8 bases from V and 9 bases from J; junction bases left unmatched: 9. In DNA form, the CDR3 reads TGTGCCAGCTGTTCGGGGGGGCGGGGTGAGCAGTTCTTC. Its translation: CASCSGGRGEQFF.

This chain uses TRBV5-8 with TRBJ2-3, with 7 bases identical to TRBD1. The CDR3 is 15 amino acids. The germline gives CDR1 SGHTS, CDR2 YDEGEE. V shed 4 bases and J 4 bases; nucleotides not matched to a gene: 9. The CDR3 bases are TGTGCCAGCAGCCCTAGGACAGGTCGGTCAGATACGCAGTATTTT. Protein: CASSPRTGRSDTQYF.

The chain uses TRBV27 and TRBJ1-2; D gene ambiguous. V was pared by 3 bases and J by 6 bases, with 11 bases between. This CDR3 region has 13 residues. The germline V gene encodes CDR1 MNHEY and CDR2 SMNVEV (reference sequence). The chain's CDR3 is CASSFGVSNGYTF. The CDR3 DNA reads TGTGCCAGCAGTTTTGGGGTATCCAATGGCTACACCTTC.

In its sample, this clonotype was seen a few times. This rearrangement joins TRBV6-5 to TRBJ1-2; D might be TRBD1 (6 bases). CDR1 MNHEY and CDR2 SVGAGI come from the germline V gene. The V gene lost 7 bases and the J gene lost 6 bases, with 12 bases spanning the gap. The CDR3 is 12 residues long. The CDR3 nucleotides read TGTGCCAGCACGGCAGGGGTACATGGCTACACCTTC. Protein sequence: CASTAGVHGYTF.

This clonotype was found a few times. The V call is TRBV20-1, the J call TRBJ1-1; tentatively, D is TRBD1 (6 bases). The V end was cut by 5 bases, the J end by 1 base, with 8 bases between. The CDR3 contains 12 residues. The V gene's germline CDR1 is DFQATT and CDR2 SNEGSKA (reference sequence). This chain's CDR3 is CSALDRNTEAFF. DNA of the CDR3: TGCAGTGCTTTGGACAGGAACACTGAAGCTTTCTTT.

CDR3 bases: TGTGCCAGCAACCGCGGGACTAGCGGGGGGTCTCAGTACTTC. The encoded protein is CASNRGTSGGSQYF. The rearrangement uses TRBV2 and TRBJ2-4; TRBD2 matches at 15 bases. The V gene's germline CDR1 is SNHLY and CDR2 FYNNEI. The CDR3 covers 14 residues. Trimming cost V 7 bases and J 12 bases; bases outside gene matches: 7.

The chain carries TRBV27 and TRBJ1-2; no firm D call. This CDR3 is 14 amino acids long. Germline CDR1 reads MNHEY; CDR2 reads SMNVEV (reference sequence). Trimming left V 0 bases short and J 2 bases short, with 7 bases between. The CDR3 DNA reads as TGTGCCAGCAGTTTATCCGGATACAACTATGGCTACACCTTC. Its protein product is CASSLSGYNYGYTF.

This clonotype was found a few times. V is TRBV20-1 and J is TRBJ2-7; the match to TRBD2 covers 7 bases. Losses at the gene ends were 2 bases for V and 4 bases for J; bases not matched to a gene: 5. The CDR3 spans 13 residues. The germline V gene has CDR1 DFQATT and CDR2 SNEGSKA (reference sequence). The CDR3 bases are TGCAGTGCTAGAAGCTCAGCGGGATACGAGCAGTACGTC. It codes for CSARSSAGYEQYV.

The chain joins TRBV6-5 to TRBJ1-5; TRBD1 matches at 7 bases. In germline, CDR1 is MNHEY, CDR2 SVGAGI. After removal of 4 bases from V and 9 bases from J, the junction contained 3 bases not matched to a gene. The CDR3 runs 12 residues. This CDR3 reads CASSSGGWPQHF. The CDR3 DNA sequence: TGTGCCAGCAGTTCAGGGGGGTGGCCCCAGCATTTT.